This T cell receptor (beta chain) was recovered during a study of radiation and T cells in renal cell carcinoma. Looking at the study overall: Nephrectomy followed 15 Gy stereotactic body radiation by 4 weeks.

The sample holds one count of this clone. What it binds is unknown. Using immunoSEQ multiplex PCR, the repertoire was profiled, and TCRdb retains in-frame clones only, with some absent. Among 150,000 to 180,000 clones listed, around 90% were seen once. General study results and limits: In blood, top tumor clones expanded by 2 weeks, shrinking by 4.

In germline, CDR1 is SGHRS, CDR2 YFSETQ. J gave up 7 bases and V 4 bases, and 8 bases lay outside the gene matches. The CDR3 covers 16 residues. The time point: blood 2 weeks post-SBRT. Stated treatment: 15 Gy SBRT to primary tumor, nephrectomy 4 weeks later. The chain couples TRBV5-1 to TRBJ1-6; 10 bases are a match to TRBD1. Here the sequenced sample was blood, taken from a patient whose treatment included radiotherapy and nephrectomy. This TCR came from a woman in her 50s with renal cell carcinoma. The chain's CDR3 is CASSRGLGQGNSPLHF. CDR3 DNA sequence: TGCGCCAGCAGCCGGGGGCTGGGACAGGGGAATTCACCCCTCCACTTT.